The following is a T cell receptor (beta chain) sequence with its context. This sample was taken from a study of cytomegalovirus exposure and HLA in healthy donors. Amplification used 60 Vbeta primers and 13 Jbeta primers. The repertoire was sequenced with immunoSEQ multiplex PCR; TCRdb's copy has only in-frame clones and lacks some. The table includes about 50,000 clones, roughly 76% detected once. The CDR3 has 14 residues. Per the germline V gene, CDR1 is LGHNA and CDR2 is YNFKEQ. V lost 0 bases and J lost 4, with 9 bases in between. The chain uses TRBV4-2 and TRBJ1-2, with D hard to call. Sequenced: PBMCs. The origin of this receptor is a middle-aged woman in good health and CMV-seropositive. CDR3 sequence (DNA): TGTGCCAGCAGCCAAGATGGTAGCAGCTATGGCTACACCTTC. Translated: CASSQDGSSYGYTF.